The rows below give T cell receptor beta chains drawn from one sample of a study of blood T cell repertoires in COVID-19. Some clones are missing from TCRdb's copy, which holds only in-frame ones; the method was immunoSEQ multiplex PCR. The table shows roughly 86,000 clones, with roughly 88% occurring only once. The specimen was peripheral blood. The source of these receptors is a woman at least 80 years old with COVID-19, enrolled during active disease. Both conserved end residues are part of each CDR3. Fields, in order: V gene, clone size, D gene, J gene, CDR3 DNA, CDR3 protein. A D gene is named only where the DNA matches it firmly. Clone size is shown for a subset of rows, as once, few, many or a class of expanded clone.

v_call: TRBV28; clone_size: .; d_call: TRBD1; j_call: TRBJ1-1; cdr3_nt: TGTGCCAGCAGTGCCGGACAGGGACTGAACACTGAAGCTTTCTTT; cdr3_aa: CASSAGQGLNTEAFF
v_call: TRBV7-2; clone_size: .; d_call: TRBD2; j_call: TRBJ2-2; cdr3_nt: TGTGCCAGCAGCTTAGTAGCGGGGGTTAACACCGGGGAGCTGTTTTTT; cdr3_aa: CASSLVAGVNTGELFF
v_call: TRBV19; clone_size: .; d_call: .; j_call: TRBJ1-2; cdr3_nt: TGTGCCAGTAATCCAGGTTCGAACTATGGCTACACCTTC; cdr3_aa: CASNPGSNYGYTF
v_call: TRBV5-1; clone_size: .; d_call: TRBD2; j_call: TRBJ2-7; cdr3_nt: TGCGCCAGCAGCTTGGAATCTAGCGGGAGACGGGAGCAGTACTTC; cdr3_aa: CASSLESSGRREQYF
v_call: TRBV12-3/TRBV12-4; clone_size: .; d_call: .; j_call: TRBJ1-1; cdr3_nt: TGTGCCAGCAGTTCACAGCTGAACACTGAAGCTTTCTTT; cdr3_aa: CASSSQLNTEAFF
v_call: TRBV27; clone_size: .; d_call: TRBD2; j_call: TRBJ2-3; cdr3_nt: TGTGCCAGCAGTCTATCTCCCCTACTAGCGGGAGGGGAGCAGTATTTT; cdr3_aa: CASSLSPLLAGGEQYF
v_call: TRBV11-1; clone_size: .; d_call: TRBD1; j_call: TRBJ2-1; cdr3_nt: TGTGCCACCAAACAGGGGACCTACAATGAGCAGTTCTTC; cdr3_aa: CATKQGTYNEQFF
v_call: TRBV3-1/TRBV3-2; clone_size: .; d_call: TRBD1; j_call: TRBJ1-2; cdr3_nt: TGTGCCAGCAGCCTGACAGGGGAAACCTATGGCTACACCTTC; cdr3_aa: CASSLTGETYGYTF
v_call: TRBV30; clone_size: .; d_call: TRBD1; j_call: TRBJ1-1; cdr3_nt: TGTGCCTGGAGGGGTAGTCCCGGGACAGGGTCGGGCACTGAAGCTTTCTTT; cdr3_aa: CAWRGSPGTGSGTEAFF
v_call: TRBV27; clone_size: once; d_call: .; j_call: TRBJ2-5; cdr3_nt: TGTGCCAGCAGTTTAGCGGGACCGGGGGAGACCCAGTACTTC; cdr3_aa: CASSLAGPGETQYF
v_call: TRBV11-2; clone_size: .; d_call: .; j_call: TRBJ2-7; cdr3_nt: TGTGCCAGCAGCTTGATCGGGGTGGGGTACGAGCAGTACTTC; cdr3_aa: CASSLIGVGYEQYF
v_call: TRBV7-9; clone_size: few; d_call: .; j_call: TRBJ1-1; cdr3_nt: TGTGCCAGCAGCCCCAAGTTTCCCGGCAGGCGGGAGACTGAAGCTTTCTTT; cdr3_aa: CASSPKFPGRRETEAFF
v_call: TRBV29-1; clone_size: .; d_call: TRBD1; j_call: TRBJ2-3; cdr3_nt: TGCAGCGTGACAGGGGGTGGGCATACGCAGTATTTT; cdr3_aa: CSVTGGGHTQYF
v_call: TRBV11-3; clone_size: .; d_call: .; j_call: TRBJ2-5; cdr3_nt: TGTGCCAGCAGCTTAGACGGTTTGCAGACCCAGTACTTC; cdr3_aa: CASSLDGLQTQYF
v_call: TRBV28; clone_size: once; d_call: TRBD1; j_call: TRBJ2-7; cdr3_nt: TGTGCCAGCAGGCCGGACAGGGTTGACGAGCAGTACTTC; cdr3_aa: CASRPDRVDEQYF
v_call: TRBV7-9; clone_size: .; d_call: .; j_call: TRBJ1-4; cdr3_nt: TGTGCCAGCAGCCGGGGGGAAGGCTCTAATGAAAAACTGTTTTTT; cdr3_aa: CASSRGEGSNEKLFF
v_call: TRBV2; clone_size: once; d_call: TRBD1; j_call: TRBJ2-1; cdr3_nt: TGTGCCAGCAGCCGCGACAGGGGGCGAAGCAATGAGCAGTTCTTC; cdr3_aa: CASSRDRGRSNEQFF
v_call: TRBV5-8; clone_size: .; d_call: TRBD1; j_call: TRBJ2-1; cdr3_nt: TGTGCCAGCAGCCGAGTCTTATCCGGGACAGGCTACAATGAGCAGTTCTTC; cdr3_aa: CASSRVLSGTGYNEQFF
v_call: TRBV5-1; clone_size: .; d_call: TRBD1; j_call: TRBJ1-1; cdr3_nt: TGCGCCAGCAGCAACGACAGGGGGCTCCGAACTGAAGCTTTCTTT; cdr3_aa: CASSNDRGLRTEAFF
v_call: TRBV7-8; clone_size: .; d_call: TRBD1; j_call: TRBJ1-6; cdr3_nt: TGTGCCAGCAGCTTAGCGTTCCCCGGGACAGGGTTTAGAGGTCTTTCACCCCTCCACTTT; cdr3_aa: CASSLAFPGTGFRGLSPLHF
v_call: TRBV9; clone_size: .; d_call: .; j_call: TRBJ2-3; cdr3_nt: TGTGCCAGCAGCGTAGCGCAGGGCACTGCTCAGGGAGATACGCAGTATTTT; cdr3_aa: CASSVAQGTAQGDTQYF
v_call: TRBV3-1/TRBV3-2; clone_size: .; d_call: .; j_call: TRBJ1-2; cdr3_nt: TGTGCCAGCAGCCCCCTCGGGGGTCTGTATGGCTACACCTTC; cdr3_aa: CASSPLGGLYGYTF
v_call: TRBV30; clone_size: .; d_call: .; j_call: TRBJ1-5; cdr3_nt: TGTGCCTGGAGTTCAGGGACACGGGAACTTTATAGCAATCAGCCCCAGCATTTT; cdr3_aa: CAWSSGTRELYSNQPQHF
v_call: TRBV4-2; clone_size: .; d_call: TRBD1; j_call: TRBJ1-4; cdr3_nt: TGTGCCAGCAGCCAAGATCGACTAGGACAGGCTGAAAAACTGTTTTTT; cdr3_aa: CASSQDRLGQAEKLFF
v_call: TRBV2; clone_size: few; d_call: .; j_call: TRBJ1-5; cdr3_nt: TGTGCCAGCAGTGCTCGAACAGGGATTCAGCCCCAGCATTTT; cdr3_aa: CASSARTGIQPQHF
v_call: TRBV7-2; clone_size: once; d_call: TRBD2; j_call: TRBJ2-2; cdr3_nt: TGTGCCAGCAGCTTAAGGATAGCGGGGGGGCCCGGGGAGCTGTTTTTT; cdr3_aa: CASSLRIAGGPGELFF
v_call: TRBV18; clone_size: .; d_call: TRBD1; j_call: TRBJ1-5; cdr3_nt: TGTGCCAGCTCAGCTACAGGGGGGGTACAGCCCCAGCATTTT; cdr3_aa: CASSATGGVQPQHF
v_call: TRBV10-3; clone_size: .; d_call: .; j_call: TRBJ2-5; cdr3_nt: TGTGCCATCAGTGAGACCGGGATGCAGGAGACCCAGTACTTC; cdr3_aa: CAISETGMQETQYF
v_call: TRBV28; clone_size: .; d_call: TRBD2; j_call: TRBJ2-7; cdr3_nt: TGTGCCAGCAGTTCGGGGGGGGTTCGGGACGAGCAGTACTTC; cdr3_aa: CASSSGGVRDEQYF
v_call: TRBV29-1; clone_size: .; d_call: .; j_call: TRBJ2-1; cdr3_nt: TGCAGCGTTACCCGGGACAACCAAAAAGAGAATGAGCAGTTCTTC; cdr3_aa: CSVTRDNQKENEQFF
v_call: TRBV28; clone_size: .; d_call: TRBD2; j_call: TRBJ2-1; cdr3_nt: TGTGCCAGCAGGAGCCGCGGGAGGACAGACTGGCAGTTCTTC; cdr3_aa: CASRSRGRTDWQFF
v_call: TRBV4-1; clone_size: .; d_call: TRBD1; j_call: TRBJ2-7; cdr3_nt: TGCGCCAGCAGCGGGACAGGGAAGGTCCACGAGCAGTACTTC; cdr3_aa: CASSGTGKVHEQYF
v_call: TRBV5-5; clone_size: few; d_call: TRBD1; j_call: TRBJ1-6; cdr3_nt: TGTGCCAGCAGCTTGAGAGGACAGGGAGGGACACCCCTCCACTTT; cdr3_aa: CASSLRGQGGTPLHF
v_call: TRBV2; clone_size: .; d_call: .; j_call: TRBJ1-1; cdr3_nt: TGTGCCAGCAGTGAAGCCGGGGGAAGGTATGCTTTCTTT; cdr3_aa: CASSEAGGRYAFF
v_call: TRBV15; clone_size: .; d_call: .; j_call: TRBJ1-1; cdr3_nt: TGTGCCACCAGCAGAGGTCAGGGGAGCACTGAAGCTTTCTTT; cdr3_aa: CATSRGQGSTEAFF
v_call: TRBV19; clone_size: .; d_call: TRBD1; j_call: TRBJ1-6; cdr3_nt: TGTGCCAGTAGTAGAGGACAGGGCTATAATTCACCCCTCCACTTT; cdr3_aa: CASSRGQGYNSPLHF
v_call: TRBV28; clone_size: once; d_call: .; j_call: TRBJ1-2; cdr3_nt: TGTGCCAGCAGTGGGGGGGGAATCTATGGCTACACCTTC; cdr3_aa: CASSGGGIYGYTF
v_call: TRBV4-1; clone_size: .; d_call: TRBD2; j_call: TRBJ2-7; cdr3_nt: TGCGCCAGCAGCCCCGGGACTAGCGGGAGCCGAGGGGGAGAGCAGTACTTC; cdr3_aa: CASSPGTSGSRGGEQYF
v_call: TRBV5-1; clone_size: few; d_call: .; j_call: TRBJ2-1; cdr3_nt: TGCGCCAGCAGCTTGAGCGGAACCTACAATGAGCAGTTCTTC; cdr3_aa: CASSLSGTYNEQFF
v_call: TRBV25-1; clone_size: .; d_call: TRBD1; j_call: TRBJ1-3; cdr3_nt: TGTGCCAGCAGAAGTGGACAGGGGCCCTCTGGAAACACCATATATTTT; cdr3_aa: CASRSGQGPSGNTIYF
v_call: TRBV6-5; clone_size: .; d_call: .; j_call: TRBJ2-1; cdr3_nt: TGTGCCAGCAGGGGCAGGGAATCCTACAATGAGCAGTTCTTC; cdr3_aa: CASRGRESYNEQFF
v_call: TRBV6-5; clone_size: .; d_call: .; j_call: TRBJ1-1; cdr3_nt: TGTGCCAGCAGTTACTCCATGGGGGGGCAGGTTGAAGCTTTCTTT; cdr3_aa: CASSYSMGGQVEAFF
v_call: TRBV9; clone_size: .; d_call: .; j_call: TRBJ2-2; cdr3_nt: TGTGCCAGCAGCGTAGTGTTAAACACCGGGGAGCTGTTTTTT; cdr3_aa: CASSVVLNTGELFF
v_call: TRBV10-1; clone_size: .; d_call: TRBD1; j_call: TRBJ2-5; cdr3_nt: TGCGCCAGCGCACAAGGGACAGGGGCTAACGAAGAGACCCAGTACTTC; cdr3_aa: CASAQGTGANEETQYF
v_call: TRBV9; clone_size: .; d_call: TRBD2; j_call: TRBJ2-7; cdr3_nt: TGTGCCAGCAGCGTAGGACTAGCGAGCCTTAGGAGCGAGCAGTACTTC; cdr3_aa: CASSVGLASLRSEQYF
v_call: TRBV30; clone_size: .; d_call: TRBD2; j_call: TRBJ2-2; cdr3_nt: TGTGCCTGGAGTCCTGGGACTAGCGGCGGGGAGCTGTTTTTT; cdr3_aa: CAWSPGTSGGELFF
v_call: TRBV2; clone_size: once; d_call: TRBD1; j_call: TRBJ2-7; cdr3_nt: TGTGCCAGCTCGGACAGGGTTCCCGAGCAGTACTTC; cdr3_aa: CASSDRVPEQYF
v_call: TRBV2; clone_size: few; d_call: .; j_call: TRBJ1-1; cdr3_nt: TGTGCCAGCAGGGGGAGGGGGACTGAAGCTTTCTTT; cdr3_aa: CASRGRGTEAFF
v_call: TRBV19; clone_size: .; d_call: TRBD1; j_call: TRBJ2-7; cdr3_nt: TGTGCCAGTAGTCCTACCCGTGGGACAGGTAATCTACGAGGGCAGTACTTC; cdr3_aa: CASSPTRGTGNLRGQYF
v_call: TRBV15; clone_size: .; d_call: TRBD2; j_call: TRBJ2-3; cdr3_nt: TGTGCCACCAGCAGTGGGAGGGAGGCGGGCACAGATACGCAGTATTTT; cdr3_aa: CATSSGREAGTDTQYF
v_call: TRBV5-1; clone_size: .; d_call: TRBD2; j_call: TRBJ2-7; cdr3_nt: TGCGCCAGCAGCACCAGCGGGAACGGGCTATACGAGCAGTACTTC; cdr3_aa: CASSTSGNGLYEQYF
v_call: TRBV4-1; clone_size: .; d_call: TRBD2; j_call: TRBJ2-6; cdr3_nt: TGCGCCAGCAGCCAAGAACCAGCGGGGGGGTCTGGGGCCAACGTCCTGACTTTC; cdr3_aa: CASSQEPAGGSGANVLTF
v_call: TRBV29-1; clone_size: once; d_call: TRBD2; j_call: TRBJ2-7; cdr3_nt: TGCAGCGCCGAGGAGCGGGAGAGGGGCGAGCAGTACTTC; cdr3_aa: CSAEERERGEQYF
v_call: TRBV30; clone_size: .; d_call: .; j_call: TRBJ1-6; cdr3_nt: TGTGCCTGGAGTGTAATGGCAGGGGTTAATTCACCCCTCCACTTT; cdr3_aa: CAWSVMAGVNSPLHF